Listed below are T cell receptor beta chains from one sample, sequenced in a study of blood T cell repertoires in COVID-19. Sequencing used immunoSEQ multiplex PCR; TCRdb keeps in-frame clones, though not all of them. Counted here are 40,000 to 55,000 clones, around 80% occurring once; the ten biggest clones make up under 20%. The specimen sequenced was peripheral blood. These receptors originate from a man aged 70 or older with acute or convalescent COVID-19. The CDR3 runs from the conserved cysteine through the conserved F or W. D genes are given only for firm matches. Size values are once, few and many counts, or a class for expanded clones, and some rows have none.

clone_size	d_call	v_call	j_call	cdr3_length	cdr3_aa	cdr3_nt
NA	TRBD1	TRBV5-6	TRBJ1-3	16	CASSLVGQGSGNTIYF	TGTGCCAGCAGCTTGGTCGGACAGGGCTCTGGAAACACCATATATTTT
few	TRBD2	TRBV6-4	TRBJ2-1	15	CASSDSRGGYNEQFF	TGTGCCAGCAGTGACTCGCGGGGGGGCTACAATGAGCAGTTCTTC
NA	TRBD1	TRBV10-3	TRBJ2-7	13	CAISRDREYEQYF	TGTGCCATCAGCCGGGACAGAGAATACGAGCAGTACTTC
once	NA	TRBV5-1	TRBJ1-2	11	CASSSDYGYTF	TGCGCCAGCAGCTCAGACTATGGCTACACCTTC
NA	TRBD2	TRBV9	TRBJ2-7	15	CASSVGHGLDYEQYF	TGTGCCAGCAGCGTAGGTCACGGACTAGACTACGAGCAGTACTTC
NA	TRBD1	TRBV9	TRBJ1-2	15	CASSVMDRGLGGYTF	TGTGCCAGCAGCGTAATGGACAGGGGTTTGGGTGGCTACACCTTC
NA	NA	TRBV11-1	TRBJ2-7	12	CASSLGLYEQYF	TGTGCCAGCAGCTTGGGCCTCTACGAGCAGTACTTC
NA	NA	TRBV6-5	TRBJ1-2	14	CAIRGGVANYGYTF	TGTGCCATCCGGGGGGGGGTAGCTAACTATGGCTACACCTTC
NA	NA	TRBV27	TRBJ2-7	15	CASSRTDSNSYEQYF	TGTGCCAGCAGTCGCACGGACAGTAACTCCTACGAGCAGTACTTC
NA	NA	TRBV5-1	TRBJ2-2	15	CASSPSRGVTGELFF	TGCGCCAGCAGCCCGTCCAGGGGGGTGACCGGGGAGCTGTTTTTT
many	NA	TRBV7-9	TRBJ1-2	15	CASSLAQVANYGYTF	TGTGCCAGCAGCTTAGCGCAGGTAGCTAACTATGGCTACACCTTC
NA	TRBD2	TRBV7-8	TRBJ2-1	15	CASSLSSGTYNEQFF	TGTGCCAGCAGCCTCTCTAGCGGGACCTACAATGAGCAGTTCTTC
NA	TRBD1	TRBV4-1	TRBJ1-1	17	CASSLNPWGQMNTEAFF	TGCGCCAGCAGCCTAAATCCCTGGGGACAGATGAACACTGAAGCTTTCTTT
NA	NA	TRBV4-3	TRBJ1-4	17	CASSQDWSRVAGEKLFF	TGCGCCAGCAGCCAAGATTGGTCGAGGGTAGCGGGGGAAAAACTGTTTTTT
NA	TRBD1	TRBV9	TRBJ2-5	17	CASSLIPRDSLQETQYF	TGTGCCAGCAGCCTTATCCCCCGGGACAGCCTCCAAGAGACCCAGTACTTC
NA	NA	TRBV3-1/TRBV3-2	TRBJ2-7	15	CASSTRRVLSYEQYF	TGTGCCAGCAGCACCCGCAGGGTTCTATCTTACGAGCAGTACTTC
NA	NA	TRBV19	TRBJ1-1	13	CASKDNMNTEAFF	TGTGCCAGTAAAGACAACATGAACACTGAAGCTTTCTTT
NA	NA	TRBV14	TRBJ1-1	13	CASSLSRNTEAFF	TGTGCCAGCAGCCTTTCCCGGAACACTGAAGCTTTCTTT
NA	TRBD1	TRBV6-5	TRBJ2-7	14	CASSWTGSSYEQYF	TGTGCCAGCAGTTGGACAGGGAGCTCCTACGAGCAGTACTTC
NA	NA	TRBV6-4	TRBJ2-1	13	CASSEDSYNEQFF	TGTGCCAGCAGTGAAGACAGCTACAATGAGCAGTTCTTC
NA	NA	TRBV7-2	TRBJ2-4	15	CASSLAQGAKNIQYF	TGTGCCAGCAGCTTAGCTCAGGGGGCCAAAAACATTCAGTACTTC
few	TRBD1	TRBV9	TRBJ1-6	17	CASSVGHRETGASPLHF	TGTGCCAGCAGCGTAGGACATCGGGAGACAGGGGCTTCACCCCTCCACTTT
few	NA	TRBV9	TRBJ2-3	13	CASSPFYADTQYF	TGTGCCAGCAGCCCCTTCTATGCAGATACGCAGTATTTT
NA	TRBD2	TRBV7-9	TRBJ2-5	15	CASSLTSGGKETQYF	TGTGCCAGCAGCTTAACTAGCGGGGGAAAAGAGACCCAGTACTTC
few	TRBD1	TRBV5-1	TRBJ1-6	14	CASSLNRGQSPLHF	TGCGCCAGCAGCTTGAACAGGGGGCAATCACCCCTCCACTTT
few	NA	TRBV3-1/TRBV3-2	TRBJ1-2	13	CASSQVTNYGYTF	TGTGCCAGCAGCCAAGTTACTAACTATGGCTACACCTTC
NA	NA	TRBV6-2/TRBV6-3	TRBJ2-7	16	CASSRINWRTTHEQYF	TGTGCCAGCAGTCGTATCAATTGGAGAACCACCCACGAGCAGTACTTC
NA	TRBD1	TRBV6-1	TRBJ1-2	17	CASSEMGVGTGVYGYTF	TGTGCCAGCAGTGAAATGGGTGTTGGGACAGGTGTCTATGGCTACACCTTC
once	NA	TRBV28	TRBJ2-1	12	CASSFSVLAQFF	TGTGCCAGCAGTTTTAGCGTGCTTGCGCAGTTCTTC
NA	NA	TRBV5-8	TRBJ1-2	15	CASSHDKGGRYGYTF	TGTGCCAGCAGCCACGACAAGGGAGGTCGCTATGGCTACACCTTC
NA	NA	TRBV7-9	TRBJ1-2	15	CASSFLQGLPYGYTF	TGTGCCAGCAGCTTCCTGCAGGGGCTCCCCTATGGCTACACCTTC
NA	NA	TRBV6-5	TRBJ1-5	14	CASSRTASNQPQHF	TGTGCCAGCAGCCGGACAGCGAGCAATCAGCCCCAGCATTTT
NA	TRBD1	TRBV6-6	TRBJ2-7	15	CASSPPGQGMGGQYF	TGTGCCAGCAGTCCCCCGGGACAGGGGATGGGAGGGCAGTACTTC
NA	TRBD2	TRBV5-4	TRBJ2-5	16	CASRGGLAGNEETQYF	TGTGCCAGCAGGGGGGGGTTGGCGGGAAACGAAGAGACCCAGTACTTC
NA	TRBD1	TRBV19	TRBJ1-2	16	CASSFRSTGLNYGYTF	TGTGCCAGTAGTTTCCGTTCGACAGGGCTAAACTATGGCTACACCTTC
NA	NA	TRBV6-6	TRBJ2-4	15	CASSTTGNPKNIQYF	TGTGCCAGCAGTACCACAGGGAATCCCAAAAACATTCAGTACTTC
NA	TRBD1	TRBV2	TRBJ1-5	14	CASNRGNSNQPQHF	TGTGCCAGTAACAGGGGAAATAGCAATCAGCCCCAGCATTTT
NA	TRBD1	TRBV5-1	TRBJ1-1	17	CASSLAGDRSYNTEAFF	TGCGCCAGCAGCTTGGCAGGGGACAGGAGTTATAACACTGAAGCTTTCTTT
few	NA	TRBV15	TRBJ1-6	16	CATSSYISGQGSPLHF	TGTGCCACCAGCAGCTATATCTCCGGGCAGGGATCACCCCTCCACTTT
NA	NA	TRBV11-2	TRBJ1-2	16	CASSLEGTITNYGYTF	TGTGCCAGCAGCTTAGAAGGGACAATCACTAACTATGGCTACACCTTC
NA	TRBD1	TRBV6-2/TRBV6-3	TRBJ1-5	16	CASSYRDRASNQPQHF	TGTGCCAGCAGTTACCGGGACAGGGCTAGCAATCAGCCCCAGCATTTT
NA	TRBD1	TRBV5-4	TRBJ1-1	14	CASSSDRLGTEAFF	TGTGCCAGCAGCTCGGACAGGCTTGGCACTGAAGCTTTCTTT
NA	TRBD1	TRBV19	TRBJ1-5	15	CASRFDRGFMQPQHF	TGTGCCAGTCGGTTCGACAGGGGGTTCATGCAGCCCCAGCATTTT
NA	NA	TRBV5-1	TRBJ2-3	16	CASDPWGGQAADTQYF	TGCGCCAGCGACCCCTGGGGGGGACAGGCCGCAGATACGCAGTATTTT
NA	TRBD2	TRBV7-2	TRBJ2-2	15	CASSFNPAGVGELFF	TGTGCCAGCAGCTTTAATCCCGCGGGGGTTGGGGAGCTGTTTTTT
NA	TRBD1	TRBV4-2	TRBJ1-1	15	CASSQDPQGRAEAFF	TGTGCCAGCAGCCAAGATCCACAGGGGAGAGCTGAAGCTTTCTTT
NA	NA	TRBV27	TRBJ1-1	13	CASSSKTAPEAFF	TGTGCCAGCAGTTCAAAGACAGCGCCTGAAGCTTTCTTT
NA	NA	TRBV28	TRBJ2-7	12	CASSSRGYEQYF	TGTGCCAGCAGTTCGCGAGGCTACGAGCAGTACTTC
NA	TRBD1	TRBV9	TRBJ1-1	13	CASAPDRATEAFF	TGTGCCAGTGCTCCGGACAGGGCCACTGAAGCTTTCTTT
NA	NA	TRBV5-1	TRBJ1-2	12	CASSSDSYGYTF	TGCGCCAGCAGCTCGGACAGCTATGGCTACACCTTC